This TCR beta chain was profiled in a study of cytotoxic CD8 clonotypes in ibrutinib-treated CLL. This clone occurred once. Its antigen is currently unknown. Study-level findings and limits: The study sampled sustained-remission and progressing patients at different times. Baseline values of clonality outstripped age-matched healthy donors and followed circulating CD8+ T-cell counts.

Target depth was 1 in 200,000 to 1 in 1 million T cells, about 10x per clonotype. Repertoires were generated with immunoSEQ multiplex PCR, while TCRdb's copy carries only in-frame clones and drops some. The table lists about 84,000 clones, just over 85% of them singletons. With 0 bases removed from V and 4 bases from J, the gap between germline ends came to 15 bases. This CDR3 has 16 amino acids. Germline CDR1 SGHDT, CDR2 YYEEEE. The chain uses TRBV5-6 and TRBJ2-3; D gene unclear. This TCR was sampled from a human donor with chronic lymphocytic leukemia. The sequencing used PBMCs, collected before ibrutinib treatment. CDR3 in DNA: TGTGCCAGCAGCTTGGCCGTGGTCCCCGGTGCAGATACGCAGTATTTT. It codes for CASSLAVVPGADTQYF.